Listed here are 9 T cell receptor beta chains from one sample, sequenced in a study of CD8+ T cells in alopecia areata. After isolation, RNA underwent reverse transcription to generate cDNA as the sequencing template. The repertoire was sequenced with immunoSEQ multiplex PCR; TCRdb's copy has only in-frame clones and lacks some. The data show 170,000 or so clones, with approximately 53% seen just once and 10% to 14% held by the top ten. Treatment denoted: oral pan-JAK inhibitor, 5-10 mg twice daily. Sequencing was performed on CD8+ T cells sorted from blood, taken at week 24, from a patient treated with tofacitinib. Receptors originate from a human donor with alopecia areata.

This clone was counted only a few times. The rearrangement joins TRBV29-1 to TRBJ2-7, with 11 bases matching TRBD2. From germline, CDR1 is SQVTM and CDR2 ANQGSEA. The ends lost 6 bases at V and 2 bases at J; junction bases unmatched: 6. The CDR3 totals 14 residues. CDR3 sequence (DNA): TGCAGCGTGGCGGGGACTAGCGGCGCCTACGAGCAGTACTTC. Translating it yields CSVAGTSGAYEQYF.

The chain carries TRBV23-1 and TRBJ2-3; D might be TRBD1 (6 bases). TRBV23-1 is known as an ORF, though its function is uncertain. V dropped 3 bases and J dropped 4 bases, with 14 bases sitting between them. This CDR3 is built from 15 residues. CDR3 DNA: TGCGCCAGCAGTCAGTTAGATCCAGGGGCAGATACGCAGTATTTT. Its translation: CASSQLDPGADTQYF.

This clone was detected a few times. This chain connects TRBV12-5 to TRBJ1-5, with unresolved D. The CDR3 is 13 amino acids. CDR1 LGHNT and CDR2 FRNRAP come from the germline V gene. Trimming removed 6 bases at V and 0 bases at J, with 6 bases between. The CDR3 nucleotides are TGTGCTAGTGGGTTAAATAGCAATCAGCCCCAGCATTTT. Its translation is CASGLNSNQPQHF.

The sample holds one count of this clone. The genes are TRBV19 and TRBJ1-1; 9 bases match TRBD1. V shed 5 bases and J 8 bases; nucleotides not matched to a gene: 3. The CDR3 is 12 amino acids. Germline CDR1 and CDR2: LNHDA and SQIVND (reference sequence). The CDR3 DNA reads TGTGCCAGTAGTGCCACAGGGGGCGAAGCTTTCTTT. This codes for CASSATGGEAFF.

This clone was picked up a small number of times. This sequence joins TRBV2 and TRBJ2-2; the D gene is possibly TRBD1 (7 bases). Germline CDR1 and CDR2: SNHLY and FYNNEI. The CDR3 length is 19 residues. Trimming removed 7 bases at V and 4 bases at J, with 28 bases between. The DNA of the CDR3 is TGTGCCAGCATCCGGGGGTACGGAGGGGACAGCGAAATCACCGGGGAGCTGTTTTTT. It translates to CASIRGYGGDSEITGELFF.

This clone was picked up a small number of times. The genes are TRBV29-1 and TRBJ2-1; D gene ambiguous. V lost 4 bases and J 6 bases, leaving 13 bases between the germline ends. This CDR3 contains 13 residues. CDR1 and CDR2 from the germline V gene are SQVTM and ANQGSEA. The CDR3 DNA reads as TGCAGCGTTGTATATACTTTGGGCAATGAGCAGTTCTTC. Translated: CSVVYTLGNEQFF.

J is TRBJ2-1 and V is TRBV15, with D possibly TRBD2 on 7 matching bases. The length of the CDR3 is 15 residues. The germline CDR1 and CDR2 sequences are LNHNV and YYDKDF (reference sequence). Between the trimmed V and J ends, which lost 5 bases and 9 bases, there was a span of 20 bases. CDR3 nucleotides: TGTGCCACCAGCGTAGTTAGGACAGCGGGGATTGAGCAGTTCTTC. Encoded protein: CATSVVRTAGIEQFF.

This sequence joins TRBV13 and TRBJ2-3; D gene uncertain. Between the trimmed V and J ends, which lost 1 base and 6 bases, there was a span of 11 bases. The CDR3 is 14 residues long. Germline CDR1 is PRHDT and CDR2 is FYEKMQ (reference sequence). The CDR3, as DNA: TGTGCCAGCAGCTTAGCTTCCGTGGAGGATACGCAGTATTTT. Its translation: CASSLASVEDTQYF.

The chain is built from TRBV10-3 and TRBJ2-5, with D perhaps TRBD1 (6 bases). The CDR3 totals 14 residues. Trimming removed 2 bases at V and 3 bases at J, with 10 bases between. Germline CDR1 is ENHRY and CDR2 is SYGVKD. CDR3 bases: TGTGCCATCAGTGAGGTTGCAGGGGAAGAGACCCAGTACTTC. Protein: CAISEVAGEETQYF.